The source of this T cell receptor beta chain is a study of shared T cell receptors in the human thymus. TCRdb's copy holds only in-frame clones and misses some; the assay was immunoSEQ multiplex PCR. The sample consists of some 760,000 clones, roughly 85% of them appearing once. These data also featured in a second study, about human thymus T cells. That paper states: It was healthy Finnish infants having corrective surgery for congenital heart defects who were the donors. What related research reported was that thymic repertoires overlapped highly among unrelated individuals.

The sequenced sample was thymocytes. This TCR was recovered from a girl under three years old with a congenital heart defect.

This CDR3 reads CASTTWRSDQGYEQYF. In DNA, the CDR3 is TGTGCCAGCACTACTTGGAGGAGCGACCAGGGGTACGAGCAGTACTTC. The J gene is TRBJ2-7, the V gene TRBV28, with a weak D call TRBD1 (6 bases). Trimming removed 7 bases at V and 4 bases at J, with 23 bases between. Germline V gene data show CDR1 as MDHEN and CDR2 as SYDVKM. This CDR3 is built from 16 residues.